This entry concerns a single T cell receptor (beta chain). Libraries were prepared by immunoSEQ multiplex PCR; TCRdb keeps only in-frame clonotypes and omits some of them. The data hold about 67,000 clones, with approximately 90% observed a single time. This entry belongs to a study of blood T cell repertoires in COVID-19. Study context: From the United States, Italy and Spain came samples of acute and convalescent COVID-19. PBMCs, B-cell-depleted T cells, or T cells provided the cDNA or gDNA that made up the material.

CDR1 is SGHDT and CDR2 is YYEEEE in the germline V gene. The CDR3 loop spans 12 amino acids. The V end lost 0 bases, the J end lost 6 bases, and 7 bases lay between the germline ends. Sequencing was carried out using peripheral blood. The sequence derives from a woman at least 80 years old with acute or convalescent COVID-19. J is TRBJ2-7 and V is TRBV5-6; D gene uncertain. CDR3 loop: CASSLVTPEQYF. The CDR3 DNA follows: TGTGCCAGCAGCTTGGTTACACCCGAGCAGTACTTC.